This section outlines one TCR beta chain sequence together with its context. Its target is unknown. One junction end does not reproduce the germline sequence, and a read error may be involved. Among the donors, all were healthy bone marrow donors. Amplification used 60 Vbeta primers and 13 Jbeta primers. Sequencing was performed with immunoSEQ multiplex PCR; in TCRdb, only in-frame clones are kept and a portion is missing. Here the sample spans over 130,000 clones, about 80% being singletons. These data originate in a study of cytomegalovirus exposure and HLA in healthy donors. Study conclusions and caveats: Segments of the TCR beta V type were, in most cases, productive about 87% or about 30% of the time in an earlier analysis.

Germline CDR1 reads MDHEN; CDR2 reads SYDVKM. CDR3 length: 13 amino acids. The clonotype originates from a man aged 30-40 years in good health and CMV-seropositive. The chain employs TRBV28 and TRBJ2-1; 8 bases map to TRBD2. Sample: PBMCs. The DNA for the CDR3 is TGTGCCATCAGTCGGGGGGGGATTGTTGAGCAGTTCTTC. Protein sequence: CAISRGGIVEQFF.